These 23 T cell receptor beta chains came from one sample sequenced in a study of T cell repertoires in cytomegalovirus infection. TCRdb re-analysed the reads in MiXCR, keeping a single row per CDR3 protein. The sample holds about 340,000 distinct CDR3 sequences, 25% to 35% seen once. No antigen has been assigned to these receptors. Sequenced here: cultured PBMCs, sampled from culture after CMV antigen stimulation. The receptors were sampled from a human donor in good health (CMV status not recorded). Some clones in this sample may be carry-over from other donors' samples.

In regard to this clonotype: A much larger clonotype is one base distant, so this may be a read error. The CDR3 DNA follows: TGTGCCAGTAGTAGTCGGACAGGTCTGAACATTGAAGCTTTCTTT. It translates to CASSSRTGLNIEAFF. The chain is built from TRBV19 and TRBJ1-1; 7 nucleotides align to TRBD1. CDR1 and CDR2 from the germline V gene are LNHDA and SQIVND (reference sequence). The CDR3 extends over 15 amino acids.

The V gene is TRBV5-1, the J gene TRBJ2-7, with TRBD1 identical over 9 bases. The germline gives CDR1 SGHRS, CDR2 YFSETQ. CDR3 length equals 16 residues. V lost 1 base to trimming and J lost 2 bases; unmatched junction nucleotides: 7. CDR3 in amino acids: CASSLSAGTGTYEQYF. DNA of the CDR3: TGCGCCAGCAGCTTGTCGGCCGGGACAGGGACCTACGAGCAGTACTTC. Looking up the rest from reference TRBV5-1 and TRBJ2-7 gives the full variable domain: KAGVTQTPRYLIKTRGQQVTLSCSPISGHRSVSWYQQTPGQGLQFLFEYFSETQRNKGNFPGRFSGRQFSNSRSEMNVSTLELGDSALYLCASSLSAGTGTYEQYFGPGTRLTVT.

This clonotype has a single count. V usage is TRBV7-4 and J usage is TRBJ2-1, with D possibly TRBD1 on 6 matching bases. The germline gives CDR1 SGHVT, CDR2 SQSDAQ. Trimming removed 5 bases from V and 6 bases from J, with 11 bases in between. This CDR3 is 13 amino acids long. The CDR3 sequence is CASSTTGPNEQFF. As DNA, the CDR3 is TGTGCCAGCAGCACAACAGGGCCCAATGAGCAGTTCTTC.

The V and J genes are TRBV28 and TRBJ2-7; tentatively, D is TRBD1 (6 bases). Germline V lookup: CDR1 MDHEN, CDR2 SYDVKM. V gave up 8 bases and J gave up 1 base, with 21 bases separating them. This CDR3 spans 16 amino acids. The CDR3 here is CASLNGGSGISYEQYF. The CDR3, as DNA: TGTGCCAGCCTCAATGGGGGCTCCGGAATTTCCTACGAGCAGTACTTC.

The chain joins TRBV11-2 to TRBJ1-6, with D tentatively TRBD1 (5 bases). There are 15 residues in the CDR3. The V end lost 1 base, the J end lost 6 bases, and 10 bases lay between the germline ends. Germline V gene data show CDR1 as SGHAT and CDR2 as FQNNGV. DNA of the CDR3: TGTGCCAGCAGCTTAGGTGGGGGAGCTAATTCACCCCTCCACTTT. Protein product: CASSLGGGANSPLHF. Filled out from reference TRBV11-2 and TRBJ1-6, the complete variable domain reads EAGVAQSPRYKIIEKRQSVAFWCNPISGHATLYWYQQILGQGPKLLIQFQNNGVVDDSQLPKDRFSAERLKGVDSTLKIQPAKLEDSAVYLCASSLGGGANSPLHFGNGTRLTVT.

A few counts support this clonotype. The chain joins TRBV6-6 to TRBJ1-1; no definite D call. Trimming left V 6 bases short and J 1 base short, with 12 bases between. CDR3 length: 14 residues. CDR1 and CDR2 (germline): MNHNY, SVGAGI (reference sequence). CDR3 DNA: TGTGCCAGCAGAACGGACCTATCGAACACTGAAGCTTTCTTT. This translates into CASRTDLSNTEAFF.

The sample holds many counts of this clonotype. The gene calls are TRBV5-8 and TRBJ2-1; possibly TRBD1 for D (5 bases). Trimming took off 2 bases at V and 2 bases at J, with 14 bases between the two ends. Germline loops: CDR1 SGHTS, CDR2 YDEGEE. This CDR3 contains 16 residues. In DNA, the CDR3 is TGTGCCAGCAGCTTAAACAGGCTTCGTACCTACAATGAGCAGTTCTTC. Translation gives CASSLNRLRTYNEQFF.

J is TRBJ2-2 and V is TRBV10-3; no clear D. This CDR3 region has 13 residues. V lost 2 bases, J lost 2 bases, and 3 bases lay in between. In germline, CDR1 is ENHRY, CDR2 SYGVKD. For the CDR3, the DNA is TGTGCCATCAGTGAGGGTAACACCGGGGAGCTGTTTTTT. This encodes CAISEGNTGELFF.

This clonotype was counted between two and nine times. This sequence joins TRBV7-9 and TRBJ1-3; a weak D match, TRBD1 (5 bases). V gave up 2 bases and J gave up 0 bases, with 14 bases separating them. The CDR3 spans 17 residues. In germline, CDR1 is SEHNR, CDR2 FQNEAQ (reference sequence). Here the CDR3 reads CASSLSRGRSSGNTIYF. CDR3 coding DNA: TGTGCCAGCAGCTTATCTCGGGGACGGTCCTCTGGAAACACCATATATTTT.

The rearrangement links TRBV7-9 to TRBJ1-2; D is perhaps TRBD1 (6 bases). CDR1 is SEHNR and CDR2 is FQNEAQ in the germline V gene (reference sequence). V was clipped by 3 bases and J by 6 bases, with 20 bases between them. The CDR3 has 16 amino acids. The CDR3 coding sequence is TGTGCCAGCAGCTTGGGGGCCGGGCAGGGGAAGGATGGCTACACCTTC. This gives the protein CASSLGAGQGKDGYTF.

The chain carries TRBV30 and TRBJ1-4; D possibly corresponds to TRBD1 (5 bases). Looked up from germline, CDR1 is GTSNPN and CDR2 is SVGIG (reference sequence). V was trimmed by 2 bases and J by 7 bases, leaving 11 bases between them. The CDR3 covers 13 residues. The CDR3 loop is CAWSSGQSEKLFF. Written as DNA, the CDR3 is TGTGCCTGGAGTTCGGGGCAGAGTGAAAAACTGTTTTTT.

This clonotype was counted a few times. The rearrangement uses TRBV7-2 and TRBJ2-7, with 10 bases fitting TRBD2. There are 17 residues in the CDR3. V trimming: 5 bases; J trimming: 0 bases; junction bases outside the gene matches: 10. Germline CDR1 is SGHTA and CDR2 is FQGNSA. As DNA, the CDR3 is TGTGCCAGCAGCAAAGGCTGGACTAGCGGAAGCTCCTACGAGCAGTACTTC. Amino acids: CASSKGWTSGSSYEQYF.

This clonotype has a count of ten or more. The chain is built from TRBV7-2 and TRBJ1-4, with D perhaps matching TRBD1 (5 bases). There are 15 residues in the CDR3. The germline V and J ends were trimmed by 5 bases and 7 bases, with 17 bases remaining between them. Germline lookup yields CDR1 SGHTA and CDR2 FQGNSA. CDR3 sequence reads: CASSPGWGDGEKLFF. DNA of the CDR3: TGTGCCAGCAGCCCGGGGTGGGGGGACGGTGAAAAACTGTTTTTT.

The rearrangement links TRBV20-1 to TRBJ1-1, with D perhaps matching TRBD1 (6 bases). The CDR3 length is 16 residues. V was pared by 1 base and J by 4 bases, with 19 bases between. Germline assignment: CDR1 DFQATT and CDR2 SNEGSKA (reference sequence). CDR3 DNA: TGCAGTGCTAGAGGTGGGGGCAGGGGAGAAAGCACTGAAGCTTTCTTT. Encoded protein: CSARGGGRGESTEAFF.

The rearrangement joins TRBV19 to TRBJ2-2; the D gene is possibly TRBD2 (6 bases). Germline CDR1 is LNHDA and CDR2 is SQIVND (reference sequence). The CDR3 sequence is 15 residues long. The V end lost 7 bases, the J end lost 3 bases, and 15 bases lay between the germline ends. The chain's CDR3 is CASNSGPGDTGELFF. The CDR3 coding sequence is TGTGCCAGTAACTCGGGACCGGGAGACACCGGGGAGCTGTTTTTT.

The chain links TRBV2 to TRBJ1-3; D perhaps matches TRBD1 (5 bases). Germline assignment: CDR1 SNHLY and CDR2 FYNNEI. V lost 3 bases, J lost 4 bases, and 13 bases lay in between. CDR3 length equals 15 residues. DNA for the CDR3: TGTGCCAGCAGTGAGGAGGGGTTCTTGGGAAACACCATATATTTT. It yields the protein CASSEEGFLGNTIYF.

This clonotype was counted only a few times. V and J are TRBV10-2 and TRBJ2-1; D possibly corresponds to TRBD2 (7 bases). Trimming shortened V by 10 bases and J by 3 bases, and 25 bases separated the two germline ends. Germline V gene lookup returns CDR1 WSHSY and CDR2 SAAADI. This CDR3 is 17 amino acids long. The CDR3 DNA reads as TGCGCCACACCTTGCGGCGGGGGCCGACTCCGCTACAATGAGCAGTTCTTC. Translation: CATPCGGGRLRYNEQFF.

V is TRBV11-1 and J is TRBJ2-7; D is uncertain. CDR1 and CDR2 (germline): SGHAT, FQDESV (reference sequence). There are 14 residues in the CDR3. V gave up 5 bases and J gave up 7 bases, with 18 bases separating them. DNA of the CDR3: TGTGCCAGCAGCCTCCACGGATGGGGTGGGGAGCAGTACTTC. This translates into CASSLHGWGGEQYF.

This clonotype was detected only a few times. The CDR3 spells CASSQSGLDVDTQYF. The CDR3 nucleotides read TGTGCCAGCAGCCAGTCGGGACTAGATGTTGATACGCAGTATTTT. This chain joins TRBV4-2 and TRBJ2-3; TRBD2 matches at 8 bases. After removal of 3 bases from V and 6 bases from J, the junction contained 8 bases not matched to a gene. CDR1 is LGHNA and CDR2 is YNFKEQ in the germline V gene. This CDR3 spans 15 amino acids.

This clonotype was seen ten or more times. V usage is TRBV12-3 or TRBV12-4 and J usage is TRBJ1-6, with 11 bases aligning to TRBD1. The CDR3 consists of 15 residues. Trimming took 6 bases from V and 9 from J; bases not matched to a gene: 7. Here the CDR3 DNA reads TGTGCCAGCAGATTAACCGGGACAGGGGGTTCACCCCTCCACTTT. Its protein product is CASRLTGTGGSPLHF.

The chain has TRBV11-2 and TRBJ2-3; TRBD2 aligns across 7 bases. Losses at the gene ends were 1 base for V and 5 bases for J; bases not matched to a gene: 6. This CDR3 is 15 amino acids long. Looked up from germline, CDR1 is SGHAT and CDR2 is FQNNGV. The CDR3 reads CASSLGGRAVDTQYF. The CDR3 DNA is TGTGCCAGCAGCTTAGGAGGGAGGGCCGTAGATACGCAGTATTTT.

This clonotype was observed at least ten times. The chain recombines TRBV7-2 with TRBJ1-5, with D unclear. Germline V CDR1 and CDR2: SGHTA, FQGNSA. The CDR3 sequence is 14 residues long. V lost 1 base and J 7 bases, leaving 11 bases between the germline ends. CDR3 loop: CASSLGGSAQPQHF. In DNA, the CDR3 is TGTGCCAGCAGCTTAGGAGGGTCAGCACAGCCCCAGCATTTT.

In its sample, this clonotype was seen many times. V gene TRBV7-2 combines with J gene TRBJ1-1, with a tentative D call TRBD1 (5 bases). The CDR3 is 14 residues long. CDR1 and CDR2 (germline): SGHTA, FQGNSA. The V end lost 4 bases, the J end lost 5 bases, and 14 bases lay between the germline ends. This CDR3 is CASSSTGTSTEAFF. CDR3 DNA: TGTGCCAGCAGCTCGACCGGGACGAGTACTGAAGCTTTCTTT.